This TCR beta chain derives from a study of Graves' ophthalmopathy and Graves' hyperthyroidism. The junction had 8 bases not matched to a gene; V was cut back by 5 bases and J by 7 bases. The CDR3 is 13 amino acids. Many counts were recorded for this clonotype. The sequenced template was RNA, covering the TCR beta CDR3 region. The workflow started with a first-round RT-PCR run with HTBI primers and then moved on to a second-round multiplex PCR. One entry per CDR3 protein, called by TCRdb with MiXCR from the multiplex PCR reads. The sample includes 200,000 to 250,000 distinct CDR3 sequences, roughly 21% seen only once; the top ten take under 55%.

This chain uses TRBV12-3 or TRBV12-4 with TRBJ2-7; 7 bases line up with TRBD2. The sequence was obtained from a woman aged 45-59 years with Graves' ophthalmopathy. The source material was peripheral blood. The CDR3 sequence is CASSARTSGEQYF. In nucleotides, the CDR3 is TGTGCCAGCAGTGCCAGGACTAGTGGGGAGCAGTACTTC.